The present TCR beta chain was sequenced within a study of cytomegalovirus exposure and HLA in healthy donors. Notes on the study in general: Later analysis identified a missense DCLRE1C variant that was linked to TCR beta V- and J-gene trimming. Earlier analysis found most TCR beta V segments productive about 87% or about 30% of the time. Presence/absence analyses rested on an assumption that sequencing depth was roughly uniform across donors.

With respect to this clone: Its antigen remains unidentified.

In germline, CDR1 is SGHTA, CDR2 FQGNSA. The V end was cut by 0 bases, the J end by 5 bases, with 5 bases between. The CDR3 runs to 13 residues. Vbeta (60) and Jbeta (13) primers were used in the PCR. Only in-frame clones appear in the TCRdb table, and some are missing; sequencing was by immunoSEQ multiplex PCR. The sample has about 110,000 clones; approximately 70% are singletons. The receptor was isolated from a man between 35 and 55 years old in good health and CMV-seropositive. The sample consisted of PBMCs. The chain combines TRBV7-2 with TRBJ1-5; unclear D gene. The CDR3 region is CASSLARDQPQHF. DNA of the CDR3: TGTGCCAGCAGCTTAGCGCGAGATCAGCCCCAGCATTTT.